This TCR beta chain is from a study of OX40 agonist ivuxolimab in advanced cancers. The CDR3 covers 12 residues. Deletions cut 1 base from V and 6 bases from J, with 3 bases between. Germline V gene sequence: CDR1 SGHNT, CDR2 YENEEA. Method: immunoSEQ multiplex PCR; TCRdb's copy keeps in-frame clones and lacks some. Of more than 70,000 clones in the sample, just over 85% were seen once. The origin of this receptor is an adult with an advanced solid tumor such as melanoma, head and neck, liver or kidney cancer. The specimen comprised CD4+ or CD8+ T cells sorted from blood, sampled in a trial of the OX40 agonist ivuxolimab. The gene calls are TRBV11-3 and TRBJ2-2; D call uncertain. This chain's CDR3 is CASSLGAGELFF. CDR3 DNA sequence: TGTGCCAGCAGCTTAGGCGCCGGGGAGCTGTTTTTT. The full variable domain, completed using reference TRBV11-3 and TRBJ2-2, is EAGVVQSPRYKIIEKKQPVAFWCNPISGHNTLYWYLQNLGQGPELLIRYENEEAVDDSQLPKDRFSAERLKGVDSTLKIQPAELGDSAVYLCASSLGAGELFFGEGSRLTVL.